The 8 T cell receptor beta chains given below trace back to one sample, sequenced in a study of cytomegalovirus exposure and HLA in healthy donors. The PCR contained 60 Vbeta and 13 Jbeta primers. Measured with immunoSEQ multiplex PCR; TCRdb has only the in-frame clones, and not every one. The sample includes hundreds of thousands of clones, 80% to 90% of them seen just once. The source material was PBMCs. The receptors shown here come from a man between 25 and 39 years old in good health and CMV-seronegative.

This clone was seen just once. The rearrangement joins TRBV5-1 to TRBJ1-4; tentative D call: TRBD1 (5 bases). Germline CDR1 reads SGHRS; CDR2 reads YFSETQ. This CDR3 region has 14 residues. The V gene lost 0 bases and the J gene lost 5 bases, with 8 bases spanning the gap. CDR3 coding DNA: TGCGCCAGCAGCTTGGGATCAGGGAATGAAAAACTGTTTTTT. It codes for CASSLGSGNEKLFF.

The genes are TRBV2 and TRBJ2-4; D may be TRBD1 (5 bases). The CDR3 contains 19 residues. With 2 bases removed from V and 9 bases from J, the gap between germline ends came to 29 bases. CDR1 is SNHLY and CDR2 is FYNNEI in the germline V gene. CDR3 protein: CASSETPLGWQGTPGIQYF. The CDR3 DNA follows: TGTGCCAGCAGTGAAACCCCCCTTGGCTGGCAGGGAACGCCGGGCATTCAGTACTTC.

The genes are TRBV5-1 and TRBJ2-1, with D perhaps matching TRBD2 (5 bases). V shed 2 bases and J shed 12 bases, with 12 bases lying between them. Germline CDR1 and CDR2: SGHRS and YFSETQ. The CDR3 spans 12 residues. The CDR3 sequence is CASSFGNEGQFF. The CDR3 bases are TGCGCCAGCAGCTTCGGGAATGAGGGGCAGTTCTTC.

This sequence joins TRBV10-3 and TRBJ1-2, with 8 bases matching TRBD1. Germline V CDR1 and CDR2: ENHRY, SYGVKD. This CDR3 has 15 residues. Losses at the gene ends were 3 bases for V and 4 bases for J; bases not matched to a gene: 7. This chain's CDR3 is CAISEGTGGLYGYTF. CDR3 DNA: TGTGCCATCAGTGAAGGGACAGGAGGACTCTATGGCTACACCTTC.

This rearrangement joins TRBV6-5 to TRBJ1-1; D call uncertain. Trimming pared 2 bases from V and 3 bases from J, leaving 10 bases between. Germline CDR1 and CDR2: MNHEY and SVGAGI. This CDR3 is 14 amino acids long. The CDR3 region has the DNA TGTGCCAGCAGTTACGGGCCAATGCACACTGAAGCTTTCTTT. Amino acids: CASSYGPMHTEAFF.

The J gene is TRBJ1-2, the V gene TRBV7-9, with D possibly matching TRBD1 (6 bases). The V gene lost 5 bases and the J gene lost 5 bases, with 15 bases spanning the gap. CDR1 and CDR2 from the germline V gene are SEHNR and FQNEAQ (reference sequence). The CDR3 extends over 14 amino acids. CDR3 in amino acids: CASSRGGGSYGYTF. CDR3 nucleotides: TGTGCCAGCAGCAGAGGGGGTGGGTCTTATGGCTACACCTTC.

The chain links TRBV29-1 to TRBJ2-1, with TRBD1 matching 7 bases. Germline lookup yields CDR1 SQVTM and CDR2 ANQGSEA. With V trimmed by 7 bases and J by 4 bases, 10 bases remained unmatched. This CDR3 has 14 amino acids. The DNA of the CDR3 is TGCAGCGGGGGGCGACAGGGAAAGTACAATGAGCAGTTCTTC. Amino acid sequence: CSGGRQGKYNEQFF.

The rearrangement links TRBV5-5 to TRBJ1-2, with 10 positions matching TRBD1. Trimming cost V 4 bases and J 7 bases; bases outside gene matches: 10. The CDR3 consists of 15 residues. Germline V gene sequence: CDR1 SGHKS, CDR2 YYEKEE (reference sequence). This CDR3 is CASSGPDRGIFGYTF. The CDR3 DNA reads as TGTGCCAGCAGCGGACCGGACAGGGGGATTTTTGGCTACACCTTC.